This T cell receptor beta chain originates from a study of CD8+ T cells in alopecia areata. As for the study in general: Administration of oral tofacitinib to treated patients was at 5 to 10 mg twice daily.

The V and J ends lost 5 bases and 2 bases respectively, with 15 bases between them. The germline gives CDR1 SGHRS, CDR2 YFSETQ. This CDR3 is built from 15 residues. Extracted RNA was reverse transcribed into cDNA, the sequencing template. Method: immunoSEQ multiplex PCR; TCRdb's copy keeps in-frame clones and lacks some. The sample includes over 150,000 clones, about three fifths of them seen just once. Treatment meaning: oral pan-JAK inhibitor, 5-10 mg twice daily. In alopecia areata patients, both lesional scalp punch biopsies and peripheral blood were collected. CD4+ and CD8+ T cells were sorted from PBMCs.

This receptor was obtained from a human donor with alopecia areata. Sample: CD4+ T cells sorted from blood, taken at week 24, from a patient treated with tofacitinib. The V gene is TRBV5-1, the J gene TRBJ2-3, with D possibly matching TRBD1 (6 bases). The CDR3 spells CASSWGQGHTDTQYF. CDR3 sequence (DNA): TGCGCCAGCAGTTGGGGGCAGGGCCACACAGATACGCAGTATTTT. Filled out from reference TRBV5-1 and TRBJ2-3, the complete variable domain reads KAGVTQTPRYLIKTRGQQVTLSCSPISGHRSVSWYQQTPGQGLQFLFEYFSETQRNKGNFPGRFSGRQFSNSRSEMNVSTLELGDSALYLCASSWGQGHTDTQYFGPGTRLTVL.